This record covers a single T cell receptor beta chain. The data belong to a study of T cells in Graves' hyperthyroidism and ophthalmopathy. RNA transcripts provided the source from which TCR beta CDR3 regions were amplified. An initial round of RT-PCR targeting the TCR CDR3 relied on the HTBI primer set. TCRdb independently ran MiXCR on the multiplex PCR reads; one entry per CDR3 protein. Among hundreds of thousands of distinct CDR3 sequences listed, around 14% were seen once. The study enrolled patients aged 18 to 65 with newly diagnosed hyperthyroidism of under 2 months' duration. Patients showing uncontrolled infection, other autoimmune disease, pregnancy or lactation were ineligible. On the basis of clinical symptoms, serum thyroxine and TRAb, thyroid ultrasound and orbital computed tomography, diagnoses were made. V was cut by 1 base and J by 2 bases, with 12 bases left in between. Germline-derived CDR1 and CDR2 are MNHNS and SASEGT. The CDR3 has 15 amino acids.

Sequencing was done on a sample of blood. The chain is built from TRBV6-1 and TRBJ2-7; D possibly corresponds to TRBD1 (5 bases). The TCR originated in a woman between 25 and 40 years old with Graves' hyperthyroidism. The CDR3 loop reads CASSEGAEGAYEQYF. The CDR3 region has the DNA TGTGCCAGCAGTGAAGGGGCGGAAGGGGCCTACGAGCAGTACTTC.